This T cell receptor (beta chain) was recovered during a study of cytomegalovirus exposure and HLA in healthy donors. Profiling relied on immunoSEQ multiplex PCR, and the TCRdb table lists in-frame clones only, not all of them. Altogether a few hundred thousand clones are present, 70% to 90% being singletons, with the ten largest covering about 0.91%. Looked up from germline, CDR1 is MGHDK and CDR2 is SYGVNS. V trimming: 0 bases; J trimming: 6 bases; junction bases outside the gene matches: 6. CDR3 size: 15 residues. This sequence originates from a woman in her late teens or twenties in good health and CMV-seronegative. The rearrangement uses TRBV25-1 and TRBJ2-7, with 9 bases lining up with TRBD1. Material for sequencing was PBMCs. DNA for the CDR3: TGTGCCAGCAGTGAATATCGGACAGGGGTAGGCGAGCAGTACTTC. Amino acid sequence: CASSEYRTGVGEQYF.